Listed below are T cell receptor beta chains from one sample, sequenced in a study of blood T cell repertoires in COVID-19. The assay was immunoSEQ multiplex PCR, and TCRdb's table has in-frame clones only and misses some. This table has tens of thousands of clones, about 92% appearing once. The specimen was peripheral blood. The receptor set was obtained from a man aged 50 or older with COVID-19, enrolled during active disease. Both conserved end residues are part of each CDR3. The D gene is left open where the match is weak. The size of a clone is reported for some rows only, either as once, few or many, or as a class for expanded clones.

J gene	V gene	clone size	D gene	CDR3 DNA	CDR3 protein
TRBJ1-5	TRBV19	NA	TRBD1	TGTGCCAGTAGTATAGTTGGCTCCTCCTTACAGGGGGCATATCAGCCCCAGCATTTT	CASSIVGSSLQGAYQPQHF
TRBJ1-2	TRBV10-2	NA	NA	TGCGCCAGCAGTACCGTCGACAGATTCTATGGCTACACCTTC	CASSTVDRFYGYTF
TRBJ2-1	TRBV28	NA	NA	TGTGCCAGCAGTTTACCCGGGGATGAGCAGTTCTTC	CASSLPGDEQFF
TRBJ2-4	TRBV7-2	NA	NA	TGTGCCAGCAGCTTAGGACAGGGACTAGCCAAAAACATTCAGTACTTC	CASSLGQGLAKNIQYF
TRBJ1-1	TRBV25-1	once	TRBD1	TGTGCCAGCAGCCAGACAGGGCCTTGGGGCACTGAAGCTTTCTTT	CASSQTGPWGTEAFF
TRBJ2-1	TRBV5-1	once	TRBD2	TGCGCCAGCAGCCTCTCGGGACTAGCGGGAGGTGGCTCCTACAATGAGCAGTTCTTC	CASSLSGLAGGGSYNEQFF
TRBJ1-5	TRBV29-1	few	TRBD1	TGCAGCGTTGAAGGGGACAGGTTCAATCAGCCCCAGCATTTT	CSVEGDRFNQPQHF
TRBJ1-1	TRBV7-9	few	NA	TGTGCCACCCCCACTGGGGCGGCGAACACTGAAGCTTTCTTT	CATPTGAANTEAFF
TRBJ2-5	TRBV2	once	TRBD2	TGTGCCAGCTCCGGGGGGGAGACCCAGTACTTC	CASSGGETQYF
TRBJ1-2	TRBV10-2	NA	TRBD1	TGCGCCAGCAGGGCCGTGCGGACAGGATTCCGTCCGTACTATGGCTACACCTTC	CASRAVRTGFRPYYGYTF
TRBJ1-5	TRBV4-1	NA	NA	TGCGCCAGCAGCCGATGGCAGGGCAATCAGCCCCAGCATTTT	CASSRWQGNQPQHF
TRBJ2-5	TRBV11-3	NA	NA	TGTGCCAGCAGCAGGGGGCAAGAGACCCAGTACTTC	CASSRGQETQYF
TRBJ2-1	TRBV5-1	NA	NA	TGCGCCAGCAGCTTGGTGGGGGGAGCCGGCTACAATGAGCAGTTCTTC	CASSLVGGAGYNEQFF
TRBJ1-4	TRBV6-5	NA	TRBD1	TGTGCCAGCAGTTACTCACAGGGGGCGCAAGGGAAACTGTTTTTT	CASSYSQGAQGKLFF
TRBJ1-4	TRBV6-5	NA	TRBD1	TGTGCCAGCAGTTATGACCTACAGGGGGGTAATGAAAAACTGTTTTTT	CASSYDLQGGNEKLFF
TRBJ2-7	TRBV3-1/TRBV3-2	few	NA	TGTGCCAGCAGCCAAGAGGCTTACGAGCAGTACTTC	CASSQEAYEQYF
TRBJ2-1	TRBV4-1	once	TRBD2	TGCGCCAGCAGCCAAGATGTGGGACTAGCGGGATCCGAGCAGTTCTTC	CASSQDVGLAGSEQFF
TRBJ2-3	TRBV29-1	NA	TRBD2	TGCAGCGTTGTAGCGGGAGGGGATACGCAGTATTTT	CSVVAGGDTQYF
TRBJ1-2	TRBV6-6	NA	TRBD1	TGTGCCAGCAGTTACGCAACAGGGGGCAACGGCTACACCTTC	CASSYATGGNGYTF
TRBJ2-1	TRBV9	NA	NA	TGTGCCAGCAGCGTCCAGCGGGTGACGGAGCAGTTCTTC	CASSVQRVTEQFF
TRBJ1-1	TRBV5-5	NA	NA	TGTGCCAGCAGCTTCAGGGGATCGGACACTGAAGCTTTCTTT	CASSFRGSDTEAFF
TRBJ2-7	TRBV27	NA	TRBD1	TGTGCCAGCAGCGGCCTGGACAGGGAAAAAATCTACGAGCAGTACTTC	CASSGLDREKIYEQYF
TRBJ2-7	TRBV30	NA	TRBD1	TGTGCCTGGAGTAGGGGCCGGGACAGGACCTACGAGCAGTACTTC	CAWSRGRDRTYEQYF
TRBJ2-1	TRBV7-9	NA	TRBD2	TGTGCCAGCAGCCCGGGACTAGCGGGCGCTGATGAGCAGTTCTTC	CASSPGLAGADEQFF
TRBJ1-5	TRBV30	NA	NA	TGTGCCTGGACCACCTACAATCAGCCCCAGCATTTT	CAWTTYNQPQHF
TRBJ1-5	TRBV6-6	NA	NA	TGTGCCAGCAGTCAGTCGGGGAGTAGCAATCAGCCCCAGCATTTT	CASSQSGSSNQPQHF
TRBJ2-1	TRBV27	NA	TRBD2	TGTGCCAGCAGTTTATACGGGGGAGGGCCGGATGAGCAGTTCTTC	CASSLYGGGPDEQFF
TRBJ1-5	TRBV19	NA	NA	TGTGCCAGTAGTCGCCAACCGGGTACCAATCAGCCCCAGCATTTT	CASSRQPGTNQPQHF
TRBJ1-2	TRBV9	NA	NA	TGTGCCAGCAGCTTCCTCGTCGGGAACTATGGCTACACCTTC	CASSFLVGNYGYTF
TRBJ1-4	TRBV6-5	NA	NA	TGTGCCAGCAGTTACGGGACAACAAGGAGTGAAAAACTGTTTTTT	CASSYGTTRSEKLFF
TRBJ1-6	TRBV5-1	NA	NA	TGCGCCAGCAGCCCGGACAGAATATCGGATTCACCCCTCCACTTT	CASSPDRISDSPLHF
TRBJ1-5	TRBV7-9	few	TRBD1	TGTGCCAGCAGCTTAGATACAGGGGGCAATCAGCCCCAGCATTTT	CASSLDTGGNQPQHF
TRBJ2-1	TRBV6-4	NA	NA	TGTGCCAGCAGTGACGGCGGCAGCTCCTACAATGAGCAGTTCTTC	CASSDGGSSYNEQFF
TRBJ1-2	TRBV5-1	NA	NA	TGCGCCAGCAGCTTGGCTCCGGGGGGGAGCTTGAGCTACACCTTC	CASSLAPGGSLSYTF
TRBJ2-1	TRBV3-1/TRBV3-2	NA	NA	TGTGCCAGCAGCCCCCGAGGTCCGGAGCAGTTCTTC	CASSPRGPEQFF
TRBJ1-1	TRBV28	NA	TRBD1	TGTGCCAGCAGTTTAGGCGCAGGGGGTCACACTGAAGCTTTCTTT	CASSLGAGGHTEAFF
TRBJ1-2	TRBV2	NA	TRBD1	TGTGCCAGCAGGGGACAGGAGAATTACTATGGCTACACCTTC	CASRGQENYYGYTF
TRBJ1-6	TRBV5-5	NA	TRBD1	TGTGCCAGCAGCTTTATTTGGGGACAGAAGGATTCACCCCTCCACTTT	CASSFIWGQKDSPLHF
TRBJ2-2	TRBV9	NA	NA	TGTGCCAGCAGCGTACGCGGCTCAAACACCGGGGAGCTGTTTTTT	CASSVRGSNTGELFF
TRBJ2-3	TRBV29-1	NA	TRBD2	TGCAGCGTTCTAGCGGGAGGGTTCTCTAGCACAGATACGCAGTATTTT	CSVLAGGFSSTDTQYF
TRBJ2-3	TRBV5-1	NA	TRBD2	TGCGCCAGCAGCAGGACTAGAGATACGCAGTATTTT	CASSRTRDTQYF
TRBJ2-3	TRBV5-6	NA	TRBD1	TGTGCCAGCAGCCCGGGGACAGCAACGCAGTATTTT	CASSPGTATQYF
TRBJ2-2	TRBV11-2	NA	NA	TGTGCCAGCAGCTTAGTCAGGGGGGTCGGGGAGCTGTTTTTT	CASSLVRGVGELFF
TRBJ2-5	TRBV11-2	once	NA	TGTGCCAGCAGTTTTTTTTTAGCGGAGCAAGAGACCCAGTACTTC	CASSFFLAEQETQYF
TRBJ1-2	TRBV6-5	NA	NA	TGTGCCAGCAGCCAGGACAAGAACTATGGCTACACCTTC	CASSQDKNYGYTF
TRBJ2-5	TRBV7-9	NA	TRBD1	TGTGCCAGCAGCACAGACAGGGGGCCGGGGGAGACCCAGTACTTC	CASSTDRGPGETQYF
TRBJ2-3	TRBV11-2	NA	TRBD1	TGTGCCAGCAGCTCCCAGGACAGGGGGACAGATACGCAGTATTTT	CASSSQDRGTDTQYF
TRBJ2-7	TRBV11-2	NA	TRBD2	TGTGCCAGCAGCTTAGTGCGAGCGGGAGCTGGAGAGCAGTACTTC	CASSLVRAGAGEQYF
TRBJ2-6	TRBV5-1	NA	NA	TGCGCCAGCAGCCCGTGGGGGCCCACGGCCATCTCTGGGGCCAACGTCCTGACTTTC	CASSPWGPTAISGANVLTF
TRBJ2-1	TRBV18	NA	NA	TGTGCCAGCTCTCCTCTGGTGGAGGAGGAGCAGTTCTTC	CASSPLVEEEQFF
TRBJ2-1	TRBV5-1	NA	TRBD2	TGCGCCAGCAGCAAGGACCTAAGGGGCGGGAGTCCCCAGTTCTTC	CASSKDLRGGSPQFF
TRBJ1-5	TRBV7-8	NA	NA	TGTGCCAGCAGCTTAGGGGGGGGGAGGAACAATCAGCCCCAGCATTTT	CASSLGGGRNNQPQHF
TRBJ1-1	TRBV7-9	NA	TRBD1	TGTGCCAGCAGCTTAGCGCGTAGGGGGCTGGACACTGAAGCTTTCTTT	CASSLARRGLDTEAFF
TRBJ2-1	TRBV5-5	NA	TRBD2	TGTGCCAGCAGCCCCGGGACTAGCGGCTACAATGAGCAGTTCTTC	CASSPGTSGYNEQFF
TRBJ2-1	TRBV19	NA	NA	TGTGCCAGTAGTGACAGGACTGCCTACTCCTACAATGAGCAGTTCTTC	CASSDRTAYSYNEQFF
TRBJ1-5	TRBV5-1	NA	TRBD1	TGCGCCAGCAGCCCTGGACAGGGCAATCAGCCCCAGCATTTT	CASSPGQGNQPQHF
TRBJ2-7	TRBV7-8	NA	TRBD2	TGTGCCAGCAGCTTATTTCGGGGAGGGCCCTACGAGCAGTACTTC	CASSLFRGGPYEQYF